These 27 T cell receptor beta chains originate from one sample sequenced in a study of T-cell reconstitution after alpha-beta-depleted transplantation in children (dated by TCRdb to about 2016). The library was prepared using PCR. Instrument on record: Illumina HiSeq 2500. TCR libraries were prepared with molecular barcoding, using unique molecular identifiers to normalize TCRbeta repertoire quantification. TCRdb passed the public sequencing reads through fastp at Q25 and MiXCR, retaining productive beta sequences. Each record represents a unique CDR3 protein, reported with the most common genes and DNA among its rows. The sample profile shows about 420,000 distinct CDR3 sequences; approximately 10% of them were found once. Jointly, the top ten make up roughly 5% of the sample. The sequenced sample was PBMCs from the stem cell graft donor, obtained from the stem cell graft. The receptors here all came from a human donor who donated a stem cell graft to a child with acute myeloid leukemia.

This clonotype was detected only a few times. The V and J genes are TRBV21-1 and TRBJ1-4; the listed D gene, TRBD1, was not tested against the DNA. TRBV21-1 is reported as a pseudogene. This CDR3 region has 16 residues. The CDR3 here is CASSLGQRLGNEKLFF. The CDR3, as DNA: TGTGCCAGCAGCCTGGGACAGCGACTTGGGAATGAAAAACTGTTTTTT.

This clonotype came up many times. This chain connects TRBV12-3 or TRBV12-4 to TRBJ2-7; D might be TRBD2 (6 bases). The CDR3 contains 15 residues. V gave up 5 bases and J gave up 4 bases, with 18 bases separating them. The CDR3 DNA follows: TGTGCCAGCAGTCCGGAGGGGAGACAGACTTACGAGCAGTACGTC. It codes for CASSPEGRQTYEQYV.

In this sample, this clonotype turned up many times. The chain recombines TRBV3-1 with TRBJ1-1; no clear D. Germline assignment: CDR1 LGHDT and CDR2 YNNKEL (reference sequence). V was trimmed by 3 bases and J by 5 bases, leaving 13 bases between them. The CDR3 sequence is 14 residues long. CDR3 loop: CASSQARMTTEAFF. The CDR3 nucleotides are TGTGCCAGCAGCCAGGCCAGGATGACGACTGAAGCTTTCTTT. Combining the CDR3 with reference TRBV3-1 and TRBJ1-1 gives the whole variable domain DTAVSQTPKYLVTQMGNDKSIKCEQNLGHDTMYWYKQDSKKFLKIMFSYNNKELIINETVPNRFSPKSPDKAHLNLHINSLELGDSAVYFCASSQARMTTEAFFGQGTRLTVV.

With regard to this clonotype: Its ends do not fully match the called genes, so a read error is possible. This chain uses TRBV18 with TRBJ2-1; perhaps TRBD2 as D (6 bases). There are 16 residues in the CDR3. Germline V CDR1 and CDR2: KGHSH, LQKENI. CDR3 loop: CATSRGSDGGYNEQFF. The CDR3 DNA reads TGTGCCACCTCACGCGGGTCGGACGGGGGTTACAATGAGCAGTTCTTC. The whole variable domain, remainder taken from reference TRBV18 and TRBJ2-1, is NAGVMQNPRHLVRRRGQEARLRCSPMKGHSHVYWYRQLPEEGLKFMVYLQKENIIDESGMPKERFSAEFPKEGPSILRIQQVVRGDSAAYFCATSRGSDGGYNEQFFGPGTRLTVL.

This clonotype was observed many times. The chain carries TRBV7-2 and TRBJ2-2, with TRBD2 as a possible D gene (5 bases). The CDR3 spans 15 residues. The V end lost 5 bases, the J end lost 6 bases, and 16 bases lay between the germline ends. CDR1 and CDR2 from the germline V gene are SGHTA and FQGNSA. In nucleotides, the CDR3 is TGTGCCAGCAGCAGATGGGCCGGGGAACCCGGGGAGCTGTTTTTT. This sequence encodes CASSRWAGEPGELFF.

This clonotype was counted between two and nine times. V is TRBV6-5 and J is TRBJ2-5, with 9 bases lining up with TRBD2. Trimming at V came to 2 bases and at J to 4 bases, leaving 8 bases not matched to a gene. The CDR3 spans 16 residues. From germline, CDR1 is MNHEY and CDR2 SVGAGI. The CDR3 region has the DNA TGTGCCAGCAGTTACGCCTTAGCGGGAGCGTCAGAGACCCAGTACTTC. Translating it yields CASSYALAGASETQYF.

The sample holds a few counts of this clonotype. The CDR3, as DNA: TGCGCCAGCAGCGTGCCCGGACAGGGATACTATGGCTACACCTTC. The encoded protein is CASSVPGQGYYGYTF. The V and J genes are TRBV4-1 and TRBJ1-2; the match to TRBD1 covers 8 bases. Trimming at V came to 5 bases and at J to 3 bases, leaving 8 bases not matched to a gene. The CDR3 has 15 residues. Germline V gives CDR1 MGHRA, CDR2 YSYEKL.

A few counts support this clonotype. The CDR3 DNA is TGCAGTGCCAGTGGCGGGAGGGACAGGGGGAACGAGCAGTACTTC. This translates into CSASGGRDRGNEQYF. The J gene is TRBJ2-7, the V gene TRBV20-1; 11 bases line up with TRBD1. After removal of 6 bases from V and 5 bases from J, the junction contained 12 bases not matched to a gene. This CDR3 is 15 amino acids long. Germline-derived CDR1 and CDR2 are DFQATT and SNEGSKA (reference sequence).

The chain couples TRBV9 to TRBJ2-3; D remains ambiguous. Trimming shortened V by 6 bases and J by 2 bases, and 7 bases separated the two germline ends. The CDR3 spans 12 residues. Germline CDR1 SGDLS, CDR2 YYNGEE. Here the CDR3 reads CASTPVTDTQYF. The CDR3 bases are TGTGCCAGCACCCCGGTCACAGATACGCAGTATTTT.

In its sample, this clonotype was seen a few times. The chain uses TRBV5-6 and TRBJ1-2, with TRBD1 matching over 7 bases. The CDR3 extends over 15 amino acids. Germline CDR1 SGHDT, CDR2 YYEEEE. V was clipped by 3 bases and J by 2 bases; unmatched bases: 7. The CDR3 spells CASSSWLTGNYGYTF. The CDR3 nucleotides read TGTGCCAGCAGCTCCTGGTTGACAGGGAACTATGGCTACACCTTC.

This clonotype was recorded at least ten times. CDR3 bases: TGCGCCAGCAGCTTGGTTAGGTCAGAGCAGTTCTTC. Residues: CASSLVRSEQFF. The chain uses TRBV5-1 and TRBJ2-1; D is unclear. This CDR3 is 12 amino acids long. Germline loops: CDR1 SGHRS, CDR2 YFSETQ. V lost 0 bases and J 10 bases, leaving 8 bases between the germline ends.

The V and J genes are TRBV6-2 or TRBV6-3 and TRBJ2-7, with 10 bases identical to TRBD2. With V trimmed by 8 bases and J by 1 base, 11 bases remained unmatched. Per the germline V gene, CDR1 is MNHEY and CDR2 is SVGEGT. This CDR3 region has 16 residues. The CDR3: CASRGLAGEASYEQYF. The CDR3 DNA is TGTGCCAGCCGGGGGCTAGCGGGAGAAGCGTCCTACGAGCAGTACTTC.

J is TRBJ2-1 and V is TRBV20-1, with 8 bases lining up with TRBD2. CDR1 and CDR2 (germline): DFQATT, SNEGSKA (reference sequence). This CDR3 comprises 16 residues. V shed 4 bases, J shed 0 bases, and the junction held 8 bases outside the gene matches. Here the CDR3 reads CSAIYSGTSSYNEQFF. The DNA of the CDR3 is TGCAGTGCTATATATAGCGGGACCAGCTCCTACAATGAGCAGTTCTTC.

This chain uses TRBV6-1 with TRBJ2-7; 13 bases are a match to TRBD2. The CDR3 runs to 15 residues. Germline V gives CDR1 MNHNS, CDR2 SASEGT. The trim removed 4 bases at V and 6 bases at J, leaving 6 bases unmatched. CDR3 sequence: CASSATSGRIGEQYF. Here the CDR3 DNA reads TGTGCCAGCAGTGCGACTAGCGGGAGGATTGGCGAGCAGTACTTC.

The sample holds many counts of this clonotype. This chain uses TRBV12-3 or TRBV12-4 with TRBJ2-1; D assignment may be TRBD1 or TRBD2 (6 bases each). This CDR3 has 13 amino acids. Between the trimmed V and J ends, which lost 5 bases and 8 bases, there was a span of 13 bases. CDR3 amino acids: CASSPPGAYEQFF. The CDR3 bases are TGTGCCAGCAGTCCCCCGGGGGCCTATGAGCAGTTCTTC.

This clonotype was counted a few times. J is TRBJ1-2 and V is TRBV12-5; 8 bases are shared with TRBD1. CDR1 and CDR2 from the germline V gene are LGHNT and FRNRAP. The CDR3 loop spans 16 amino acids. The V segment lost 1 base and the J segment 3 bases; nucleotides outside the gene matches: 7. CDR3 sequence reads: CASGLAETGEDYGYTF. CDR3 DNA sequence: TGTGCTAGTGGTTTGGCCGAGACAGGGGAGGACTATGGCTACACCTTC.

This clonotype occurred a few times. One junction end does not reproduce the germline sequence, and a read error may be involved. The genes are TRBV7-7 and TRBJ2-5; TRBD1 might be the D (6 bases). The CDR3 runs to 14 residues. In germline, CDR1 is SSHAT, CDR2 FNYEAQ (reference sequence). The CDR3 DNA is TGTGCTAGCAGCTTCCAAACAGGGTCAGAGACCCAGTACTTC. It translates to CASSFQTGSETQYF.

In this sample, this clonotype turned up many times. CDR3 sequence reads: CSALKQGGETQYF. DNA of the CDR3: TGCAGCGCGTTAAAACAGGGAGGAGAGACCCAGTACTTC. The rearrangement joins TRBV29-1 to TRBJ2-5; D possibly matches TRBD1 or TRBD2 (6 bases each). The CDR3 has 13 amino acids. Trimming removed 7 bases at V and 4 bases at J, with 16 bases between. CDR1 SQVTM and CDR2 ANQGSEA come from the germline V gene.

V gene TRBV29-1 combines with J gene TRBJ2-6, with D perhaps TRBD1 (7 bases). The V and J ends lost 0 bases and 0 bases respectively, with 12 bases between them. This CDR3 has 17 residues. CDR1 is SQVTM, CDR2 ANQGSEA, per germline. Here the CDR3 DNA reads TGCAGCGTTGAAGATGGGGGGACAGCCTCTGGGGCCAACGTCCTGACTTTC. Its protein is CSVEDGGTASGANVLTF. Variable domain in full (rest from reference TRBV29-1 and TRBJ2-6): SAVISQKPSRDICQRGTSLTIQCQVDSQVTMMFWYRQQPGQSLTLIATANQGSEATYESGFVIDKFPISRPNLTFSTLTVSNMSPEDSSIYLCSVEDGGTASGANVLTFGAGSRLTVL.

This clonotype has at least ten counts. This chain uses TRBV5-1 with TRBJ2-7; 7 positions agree with TRBD2. Trimming removed 0 bases from V and 1 base from J; junction bases left unmatched: 1. This CDR3 contains 14 residues. Germline values: CDR1 SGHRS, CDR2 YFSETQ. The CDR3 here is CASSLAGLSYEQYF. The CDR3 DNA is TGCGCCAGCAGCTTGGCGGGACTATCCTACGAGCAGTACTTC.

The V and J genes are TRBV7-2 and TRBJ2-1, with 7 bases that match TRBD1. Per the germline V gene, CDR1 is SGHTA and CDR2 is FQGNSA. J lost 4 bases, V lost 4 bases, and 7 bases had no gene match. This CDR3 contains 15 residues. The CDR3 coding sequence is TGTGCCAGCAGCTCGGACAGGCTAATTTACAATGAGCAGTTCTTC. This sequence encodes CASSSDRLIYNEQFF.

There are a few counts of this clonotype. The V and J genes are TRBV5-6 and TRBJ2-5; 8 bases map to TRBD1. V lost 2 bases, J lost 4 bases, and 4 bases stayed unmatched. The CDR3 runs to 14 residues. Per germline, CDR1 SGHDT and CDR2 YYEEEE. CDR3 nucleotide sequence: TGTGCCAGCAGCTTTCCTGGACAGGGAGAGACCCAGTACTTC. Translation gives CASSFPGQGETQYF.

This chain joins TRBV6-2 or TRBV6-3 and TRBJ1-1; tentative D call: TRBD1 (5 bases). The V and J ends lost 0 bases and 5 bases respectively, with 7 bases between them. This CDR3 is built from 13 residues. Per germline, CDR1 MNHEY and CDR2 SVGEGT. The chain's CDR3 is CASSYSKGTEAFF. Here the CDR3 DNA reads TGTGCCAGCAGTTACTCGAAGGGGACTGAAGCTTTCTTT.

This clonotype showed up many times. This rearrangement joins TRBV12-3 or TRBV12-4 to TRBJ2-1, with D perhaps given as TRBD1 or TRBD2 (5 bases each). V dropped 3 bases and J dropped 5 bases, with 14 bases sitting between them. The CDR3 covers 15 residues. The CDR3 coding sequence is TGTGCCAGCAGTTTTGGGGGTGGGCTAAACAATGAGCAGTTCTTC. Translating gives CASSFGGGLNNEQFF.

This clonotype occurred a few times. The genes are TRBV5-1 and TRBJ2-2; 9 nucleotides match TRBD1. CDR1 is SGHRS, CDR2 YFSETQ, per germline. The V and J ends lost 3 bases and 3 bases, in that order; junction bases with no gene match: 0. The CDR3 has 14 amino acids. The CDR3 region is CASSWDRDTGELFF. CDR3 coding DNA: TGCGCCAGCAGCTGGGACAGGGACACCGGGGAGCTGTTTTTT.

This clonotype was counted between two and nine times. The V and J genes are TRBV12-3 or TRBV12-4 and TRBJ2-2; the match to TRBD1 covers 7 bases. There are 15 residues in the CDR3. V was pared by 7 bases and J by 6 bases, with 11 bases of the junction left unmatched. CDR3 loop: CASIPTGRRSGELFF. CDR3 coding DNA: TGTGCCAGCATTCCGACAGGGCGTCGGTCCGGGGAGCTGTTTTTT.

This rearrangement joins TRBV29-1 to TRBJ2-1; 7 bases are shared with TRBD2. CDR1 is SQVTM and CDR2 is ANQGSEA in the germline V gene. Trimming removed 1 base from V and 4 bases from J; junction bases left unmatched: 7. CDR3 length equals 15 residues. In DNA form, the CDR3 reads TGCAGCGTTGAAGCTTTGGGACTACGTTACAATGAGCAGTTCTTC. Translated: CSVEALGLRYNEQFF.